The 26 T cell receptor beta chains listed next were all sequenced from one sample in a study of blood T cells in healthy people across ages. The use of a sample-barcoded 5' primer and a J-beta primer mix characterized a second PCR of roughly 7 to 11 cycles. TCRdb passed the 5' RACE reads through MiXCR, listing each CDR3 protein once. This table holds around 800,000 distinct CDR3 sequences, 35% to 50% found once. Sequencing was done on a sample of blood. These receptors were collected from a man older than 75 in good health.

This clonotype was detected many times. The chain couples TRBV20-1 to TRBJ2-5; 9 bases are shared with TRBD2. There are 16 residues in the CDR3. The germline V gene has CDR1 DFQATT and CDR2 SNEGSKA (reference sequence). Trimming took 3 bases from V and 2 from J; bases not matched to a gene: 10. DNA for the CDR3: TGCAGTGCTAGCGTTCTAGCGGGGCCCGAACAAGAGACCCAGTACTTC. This codes for CSASVLAGPEQETQYF.

Of note for this clonotype: Given a much more abundant clone one base away, this may be a read error. This sequence joins TRBV20-1 and TRBJ2-1; no definite D call. The DNA end lines up better with TRBJ2-7; the J call may be wrong. Germline assignment: CDR1 DFQATT and CDR2 SNEGSKA (reference sequence). The CDR3 has 13 amino acids. Here the CDR3 DNA reads TGCAGTGCTAGCCCCATAGGGTACAATGAGCAGTACTTC. It encodes CSASPIGYNEQYF.

The V and J genes are TRBV30 and TRBJ2-4; no reliable D call. V was shortened by 2 bases and J by 0 bases, with 5 bases between the two germline ends. The CDR3 length is 13 residues. CDR1 is GTSNPN and CDR2 is SVGIG in the germline V gene (reference sequence). The CDR3 DNA reads TGTGCCTGGAGTAGGGTAGCCAAAAACATTCAGTACTTC. It is translated as CAWSRVAKNIQYF.

As to this clonotype: A much bigger clone sits one base away, suggesting this may be a read error. The V call is TRBV20-1, the J call TRBJ2-3, with TRBD2 matching over 9 bases. The CDR3 has 17 amino acids. Germline V CDR1 and CDR2: DFQATT, SNEGSKA (reference sequence). The junction had 17 bases not matched to a gene; V was cut back by 6 bases and J by 4 bases. The CDR3 reads CSAGRTSVRAIADTQYF. The CDR3 bases are TGCAGTGCGGGGAGGACTAGCGTGAGGGCCATCGCAGATACGCAGTATTTT.

The chain is built from TRBV2 and TRBJ1-2; D uncertain. Germline values: CDR1 SNHLY, CDR2 FYNNEI. The CDR3 runs to 13 residues. V was trimmed by 4 bases and J by 8 bases, leaving 14 bases between them. CDR3 nucleotide sequence: TGTGCCAGCAGTGTAACTGATATGGGGGGCTACACCTTC. This translates into CASSVTDMGGYTF.

The chain couples TRBV4-1 to TRBJ2-1; 12 nucleotides align to TRBD2. The CDR3 runs 15 residues. The junction had 3 bases not matched to a gene; V was cut back by 3 bases and J by 6 bases. The germline V gene encodes CDR1 MGHRA and CDR2 YSYEKL. The CDR3 nucleotides read TGCGCCAGCAGCCATGCTAGCGGGAGGGCCAATGAGCAGTTCTTC. Its protein product is CASSHASGRANEQFF.

This clonotype has more than one count but fewer than ten. This rearrangement joins TRBV29-1 to TRBJ2-1; D possibly corresponds to TRBD2 (5 bases). The CDR3 covers 13 residues. Germline V lookup: CDR1 SQVTM, CDR2 ANQGSEA. Deletions cut 5 bases from V and 4 bases from J, with 12 bases between. The CDR3 loop is CSVRGSAYNEQFF. The DNA of the CDR3 is TGCAGCGTTCGCGGTAGCGCGTACAATGAGCAGTTCTTC.

The chain combines TRBV27 with TRBJ2-1; 14 nucleotides line up with TRBD2. The CDR3 is 19 amino acids. With V trimmed by 0 bases and J by 0 bases, 4 bases remained unmatched. CDR1 is MNHEY and CDR2 is SMNVEV in the germline V gene (reference sequence). CDR3 nucleotide sequence: TGTGCCAGCAGTTTATCGGGACTAGCGGGGGAAATCTCCTACAATGAGCAGTTCTTC. The encoded protein is CASSLSGLAGEISYNEQFF.

This clonotype appeared a single time. The chain uses TRBV27 and TRBJ2-5; D remains unclear. The last part of the DNA fits TRBJ2-7 better; the J call may be wrong. CDR1 is MNHEY and CDR2 is SMNVEV in the germline V gene (reference sequence). The CDR3 runs 14 residues. The CDR3 nucleotides are TGTGCCAGCAGTTTAGCCCCCGAAGGCCACGAGCAGTACTTC. As protein: CASSLAPEGHEQYF.

As for this clonotype: The CDR3 does not end in the conserved phenylalanine or tryptophan, so this is likely a read error. The chain recombines TRBV5-1 with TRBJ2-7; 8 bases are a match to TRBD1. The germline gives CDR1 SGHRS, CDR2 YFSETQ. The CDR3 has 15 amino acids. V trimming: 4 bases; J trimming: 2 bases; junction bases outside the gene matches: 8. This CDR3 reads CASSQIQGVPYEQYL. Here the CDR3 DNA reads TGCGCCAGCAGCCAAATACAGGGGGTACCCTACGAGCAGTACTTA.

This clonotype was detected once. This sequence joins TRBV7-2 and TRBJ2-1; weak D call: TRBD2 (5 bases). In germline, CDR1 is SGHTA, CDR2 FQGNSA. V gave up 3 bases and J gave up 7 bases, with 13 bases separating them. The CDR3 runs 14 residues. The CDR3 DNA reads TGTGCCAGCAGCTTCGGTCTAGCTTGGAATGAGCAGTTCTTC. Amino acids: CASSFGLAWNEQFF. The full variable domain, in which reference TRBV7-2 and TRBJ2-1 provide the parts outside the CDR3, is GAGVSQSPSNKVTEKGKDVELRCDPISGHTALYWYRQSLGQGLEFLIYFQGNSAPDKSGLPSDRFSAERTGGSVSTLTIQRTQQEDSAVYLCASSFGLAWNEQFFGPGTRLTVL.

The genes are TRBV30 and TRBJ2-1, with TRBD2 matching over 13 bases. J gave up 6 bases and V 5 bases, and 1 base lay outside the gene matches. From germline, CDR1 is GTSNPN and CDR2 SVGIG (reference sequence). The CDR3 has 13 amino acids. The CDR3 DNA reads as TGTGCCTGGGGACTAGCGGGGGTCAATGAGCAGTTCTTC. This encodes CAWGLAGVNEQFF.

Note on this clonotype: A much larger clone lies one base from this, so it may be a read error. As DNA, the CDR3 is TGCGCCAGCAGCCCCGGGACAGGGACTAACTACGAGCAGTACTTC. Protein product: CASSPGTGTNYEQYF. The chain recombines TRBV4-3 with TRBJ2-7, with TRBD1 identical over 9 bases. Germline V gene data show CDR1 as LGHNA and CDR2 as YSLEER. This CDR3 spans 15 amino acids. The junction had 7 bases not matched to a gene; V was cut back by 4 bases and J by 3 bases.

The chain is built from TRBV5-1 and TRBJ2-3; D not certain. Germline V gene sequence: CDR1 SGHRS, CDR2 YFSETQ. The germline V and J ends were trimmed by 0 bases and 0 bases, with 8 bases remaining between them. This CDR3 has 15 amino acids. CDR3 coding DNA: TGCGCCAGCAGCTTGGAGGTGTCTAGCACAGATACGCAGTATTTT. Protein product: CASSLEVSSTDTQYF.

V gene TRBV29-1 combines with J gene TRBJ2-4; a possible D gene is TRBD2 (6 bases). The CDR3 sequence is 15 residues long. CDR1 is SQVTM, CDR2 ANQGSEA, per germline. Deletions cut 6 bases from V and 1 base from J, with 16 bases between. The CDR3 region is CSVVLGGLAKNIQYF. The CDR3 DNA is TGCAGCGTCGTCCTCGGGGGACTCGCCAAAAACATTCAGTACTTC. The entire variable domain, with the rest obtained from reference TRBV29-1 and TRBJ2-4, is as follows: SAVISQKPSRDICQRGTSLTIQCQVDSQVTMMFWYRQQPGQSLTLIATANQGSEATYESGFVIDKFPISRPNLTFSTLTVSNMSPEDSSIYLCSVVLGGLAKNIQYFGAGTRLSVL.

This clonotype was counted a few times. The chain uses TRBV7-2 and TRBJ2-1; 9 nucleotides align to TRBD2. This CDR3 has 15 residues. Germline lookup yields CDR1 SGHTA and CDR2 FQGNSA. V lost 0 bases, J lost 8 bases, and 5 bases stayed unmatched. The CDR3 region is CASSLASGSQDEQFF. In nucleotides, the CDR3 is TGTGCCAGCAGCTTAGCTAGCGGGAGTCAGGATGAGCAGTTCTTC.

The J gene is TRBJ2-5, the V gene TRBV3-1; 9 bases agree with TRBD1. The DNA end favors TRBJ2-7, so the J call may be wrong. CDR3 length: 17 amino acids. Per the germline V gene, CDR1 is LGHDT and CDR2 is YNNKEL (reference sequence). CDR3 loop: CASSPLPGTGNSYEQYF. CDR3 nucleotide sequence: TGTGCCAGCAGCCCATTACCCGGGACAGGGAACAGTTACGAGCAGTACTTC.

In its sample, this clonotype was seen a few times. This chain uses TRBV28 with TRBJ1-5; 8 nucleotides match TRBD1. There are 18 residues in the CDR3. Germline V lookup: CDR1 MDHEN, CDR2 SYDVKM. With V trimmed by 4 bases and J by 2 bases, 13 bases remained unmatched. Here the CDR3 reads CASSSNRGRGLGNQPQHF. The CDR3 nucleotides read TGTGCCAGCAGTTCAAACAGGGGCAGGGGGCTCGGCAATCAGCCCCAGCATTTT.

The chain combines TRBV7-9 with TRBJ2-1; D gene uncertain. CDR1 SEHNR and CDR2 FQNEAQ come from the germline V gene (reference sequence). This CDR3 has 10 amino acids. With 8 bases removed from V and 7 bases from J, the gap between germline ends came to 6 bases. Here the CDR3 reads CASEQNEQFF. In nucleotides, the CDR3 is TGTGCCAGCGAGCAAAATGAGCAGTTCTTC.

The chain joins TRBV30 to TRBJ2-1; 11 bases fit TRBD2. J gave up 12 bases and V 4 bases, and 5 bases lay outside the gene matches. This CDR3 is 12 amino acids long. Germline V gives CDR1 GTSNPN, CDR2 SVGIG (reference sequence). CDR3 in DNA: TGTGCCTGGACCCTAGCGGGAGGTCGGCAGTTCTTC. Its translation: CAWTLAGGRQFF.

This chain connects TRBV5-5 to TRBJ2-1, with TRBD1 identical over 8 bases. CDR1 is SGHKS, CDR2 YYEKEE, per germline (reference sequence). The CDR3 spans 18 residues. The V segment lost 4 bases and the J segment 1 base; nucleotides outside the gene matches: 13. CDR3 sequence reads: CASSPGTGSPRSYNEQFF. The CDR3 DNA reads TGTGCCAGCAGCCCCGGGACAGGATCCCCTCGGTCCTACAATGAGCAGTTCTTC.

This chain links TRBV20-1 with TRBJ2-7; 7 bases fit TRBD2. The CDR3 covers 16 residues. J gave up 6 bases and V 4 bases, and 18 bases lay outside the gene matches. Germline values: CDR1 DFQATT, CDR2 SNEGSKA (reference sequence). CDR3 bases: TGCAGTGCTACTGACGACTATCGCGGGAGAACGGGCGAGCAGTACTTC. This sequence encodes CSATDDYRGRTGEQYF.

This clonotype appeared many times. V gene TRBV7-2 combines with J gene TRBJ2-3; TRBD2 matches at 10 bases. Looked up from germline, CDR1 is SGHTA and CDR2 is FQGNSA. The CDR3 is made up of 16 amino acids. J gave up 0 bases and V 6 bases, and 6 bases lay outside the gene matches. In DNA form, the CDR3 reads TGTGCCAGCAGAGCGGGAGGGGTGATTAGCACAGATACGCAGTATTTT. It encodes CASRAGGVISTDTQYF.

This clonotype appeared a few times. The V gene is TRBV27, the J gene TRBJ2-3, with 9 bases lining up with TRBD1. The CDR3 runs 16 residues. V trimming: 0 bases; J trimming: 3 bases; junction bases outside the gene matches: 4. Germline CDR1 reads MNHEY; CDR2 reads SMNVEV (reference sequence). In nucleotides, the CDR3 is TGTGCCAGCAGTTTATCCGGACAGGGGTGGACAGATACGCAGTATTTT. Its protein is CASSLSGQGWTDTQYF.

This clonotype was seen a few times. The J gene is TRBJ2-5, the V gene TRBV14, with D perhaps matching TRBD1 (6 bases). The CDR3 runs to 14 residues. The germline V gene encodes CDR1 SGHDN and CDR2 FVKESK. The V gene lost 5 bases and the J gene lost 5 bases, with 15 bases spanning the gap. CDR3 residues: CASSTQGPRETQYF. The CDR3 region has the DNA TGTGCCAGCAGCACGCAGGGGCCAAGGGAGACCCAGTACTTC.

This clonotype was observed a few times. The chain is built from TRBV29-1 and TRBJ1-5; TRBD1 might be the D (6 bases). Germline V gene sequence: CDR1 SQVTM, CDR2 ANQGSEA. CDR3 length equals 14 residues. Trimming pared 6 bases from V and 4 bases from J, leaving 16 bases between. CDR3 DNA sequence: TGCAGCGTGACCCCTGGGCAGGGGAATCAGCCCCAGCATTTT. This encodes CSVTPGQGNQPQHF. The full variable domain, with the rest looked up from reference TRBV29-1 and TRBJ1-5, is SAVISQKPSRDICQRGTSLTIQCQVDSQVTMMFWYRQQPGQSLTLIATANQGSEATYESGFVIDKFPISRPNLTFSTLTVSNMSPEDSSIYLCSVTPGQGNQPQHFGDGTRLSIL.